This record looks at one T cell receptor beta chain sequence and its context. The data are from a study of blood T cell repertoires in COVID-19. Study at large: Acute and convalescent COVID-19 samples came from the United States, Italy and Spain. PBMCs, B-cell-depleted T cells, or T cells were the source of the cDNA or gDNA that made up the material.

From germline, CDR1 is SNHLY and CDR2 FYNNEI. J lost 3 bases, V lost 6 bases, and 11 bases had no gene match. CDR3 length: 16 residues. Authors' processing steps: Nucleated cell counts were estimated from reference gene primer amplification. TCRdb's table, derived via immunoSEQ multiplex PCR, lists solely in-frame clones and lacks some. The V and J calls and clone size are taken from that table; D and trimming were inferred from the DNA. This table has under 40,000 clones, less than 90% appearing once. The sequencing sample was made of peripheral blood. The source of this sequence is a woman aged 80 or over with active or convalescent COVID-19. V gene TRBV2 combines with J gene TRBJ2-7; 10 nucleotides line up with TRBD1. Here the CDR3 reads CASRAPGQGRNYEQYF. CDR3 sequence (DNA): TGTGCCAGCAGGGCCCCGGGACAGGGGAGGAACTACGAGCAGTACTTC.